The rows below give T cell receptor beta chains drawn from one sample of a study of blood T cell repertoires in COVID-19. Produced via immunoSEQ multiplex PCR; TCRdb's table is partial and in-frame only. The sample lists 300,000 to 350,000 clones, roughly 88% occurring once. Sequenced: PBMCs or T cells enriched from blood (not recorded which). The receptor source for this set is a man between 25 and 39 years old who had recovered from COVID-19. Each CDR3 is given with its conserved first and last residue.

>TRBV9
CASSVGSSGGAKGSGELFF
>TRBV10-3
CAISGGQGARTEAFF
>TRBV4-2
CASSQDVAVNEKLFF
>TRBV10-3
CAISGAGTRAEQFF
>TRBV5-1
CASSQDNGGTQYF
>TRBV7-2
CASSYRGETQYF
>TRBV6-1
CASSETGQDEQFF
>TRBV30
CAGRNSGANVLTF
>TRBV18
CASSPYGGTGDDGYTF
>TRBV6-4
CASSVFWQGTQYF
>TRBV4-3
CASSQEIRSRAGANVLTF
>TRBV2
CASRGLGQSSYNEQFF
>TRBV30
CAWSAGQTETQYF
>TRBV9
CASSVERASYEQYF
>TRBV6-1
CASSERLKGDEQFF
>TRBV6-6
CASSYWTGGETQYF
>TRBV14
CASSQGHFYGYTF
>TRBV30
CAWSVKGSYGYTF
>TRBV11-3
CASSLDNRGQGAAAGELFF
>TRBV19
CASSISGTSGGLIHNEQFF
>TRBV19
CASSIAGRYGYTF
>TRBV5-1
CASSYGLQGSLDTIYF
>TRBV5-5
CASSGTGTSGELFF
>TRBV19
CASTAQTGGIGELFF
>TRBV5-4
CASSSGGVHEYRFGTDTQYF
>TRBV27
CASSPRTGGYNEQFF
>TRBV5-4
CASSFPAANTGELFF
>TRBV2
CASNERDYHYTQYF
>TRBV7-9
CASSPRGLDGYTF
>TRBV19
CASSPRGTNEQFF
>TRBV5-1
CASSLLGGLSYNEQFF
>TRBV11-3
CASSLNGEEAFF
>TRBV7-2
CASSSGRSSVRYF
>TRBV25-1
CASSGGSMTGRISYEQYF
>TRBV23-1
CASSQQGNEQFF
>TRBV30
CAWSPSLAGTDTQYF
>TRBV25-1
CASSSVSGTDTQYF